The 5 T cell receptor beta chains in this list originate from one sample, sequenced in a study of CD8 T cells in ankylosing spondylitis. TCRdb independently ran MiXCR on the 5' RACE reads; one entry per CDR3 protein. This table holds around 6,100 distinct CDR3 sequences, approximately 2.1% found once. The specimen was blood, either unsorted or a sorted T cell fraction (not recorded which). These TCRs come from a male donor with ankylosing spondylitis or in good health (not recorded which).

This clonotype was recorded at least ten times. V and J are TRBV9 and TRBJ2-7, with TRBD2 matching over 7 bases. The CDR3 has 15 amino acids. Germline trimming cut 0 bases from V and 2 bases from J; bases unmatched to any gene: 5. Germline V gives CDR1 SGDLS, CDR2 YYNGEE. CDR3 sequence (DNA): TGTGCCAGCAGCGTAGAGGAGGGACTACCCTACGAGCAGTACTTC. It translates to CASSVEEGLPYEQYF. The full variable domain, rest sourced from reference TRBV9 and TRBJ2-7, is DSGVTQTPKHLITATGQRVTLRCSPRSGDLSVYWYQQSLDQGLQFLIQYYNGEERAKGNILERFSAQQFPDLHSELNLSSLELGDSALYFCASSVEEGLPYEQYFGPGTRLTVT.

The genes are TRBV9 and TRBJ2-1; D unresolved. CDR3 length equals 13 residues. Germline values: CDR1 SGDLS, CDR2 YYNGEE. The V end was cut by 7 bases, the J end by 8 bases, with 16 bases between. The CDR3 DNA sequence: TGTGCCAGCGTAGCTTTTCCCCGGCATGAGCAGTTCTTC. Residues: CASVAFPRHEQFF.

In its sample, this clonotype was seen many times. The chain combines TRBV9 with TRBJ2-1, with D unclear. The germline V gene has CDR1 SGDLS and CDR2 YYNGEE. The CDR3 length is 14 residues. Trimming shortened V by 0 bases and J by 1 base, and 5 bases separated the two germline ends. The CDR3 sequence is CASSVGGSYNEQFF. The CDR3 region has the DNA TGTGCCAGCAGCGTAGGAGGTTCCTACAATGAGCAGTTCTTC.

This clonotype was counted at least ten times. The V and J genes are TRBV9 and TRBJ1-1, with D tentatively TRBD1 (6 bases). V lost 0 bases and J 5 bases, leaving 14 bases between the germline ends. The CDR3 has 15 residues. CDR1 is SGDLS and CDR2 is YYNGEE in the germline V gene. The CDR3 protein is CASSVGQGTWTEAFF. The CDR3 coding sequence is TGTGCCAGCAGCGTAGGGCAGGGGACGTGGACTGAAGCTTTCTTT.

This clonotype has at least ten counts. This chain joins TRBV9 and TRBJ2-2, with 9 bases matching TRBD2. The CDR3 extends over 18 amino acids. Trimming took 4 bases from V and 1 from J; bases not matched to a gene: 11. The germline gives CDR1 SGDLS, CDR2 YYNGEE. The CDR3 is CASSPTRLAGWNTGELFF. The CDR3, as DNA: TGTGCCAGCAGCCCCACCAGGCTAGCGGGATGGAACACCGGGGAGCTGTTTTTT.